A selection of T cell receptor beta chains follows, all from one sample in a study of blood T cells in healthy people across ages. TCRdb re-called the 5' RACE reads with MiXCR, one entry per CDR3 protein. The sample carries 1,300,000 or so distinct CDR3 sequences, approximately 60% recorded once. The sample consisted of blood. The receptor source for this set is a man aged 18 to 30 in good health. Each CDR3 is given with its conserved first and last residue. A D gene is named only where the DNA matches it firmly. The size entry is marked missing in some rows and otherwise reads once, few, many or a size class.

clone size: NA; V gene: TRBV5-1; J gene: TRBJ2-3; D gene: TRBD1; CDR3 DNA: TGCGCCAGCACCGAGACCAACAGGGGCAGCACAGATACGCAGTATTTT; CDR3 protein: CASTETNRGSTDTQYF
clone size: NA; V gene: TRBV6-1; J gene: TRBJ2-3; D gene: TRBD2; CDR3 DNA: TGTGCCAGCAGTGAAGCGTTTAGACTAGCGGAGGACACAGATACGCAGTATTTT; CDR3 protein: CASSEAFRLAEDTDTQYF
clone size: many; V gene: TRBV4-1; J gene: TRBJ1-1; D gene: NA; CDR3 DNA: TGCGCCAGCAGCCTTGCGGTAGGCACTGAAGCTTTCTTT; CDR3 protein: CASSLAVGTEAFF
clone size: NA; V gene: TRBV29-1; J gene: TRBJ2-1; D gene: NA; CDR3 DNA: TGCAGCGTTGAACCCAACAGGGTGATACGGGTCAATGAGCAGTTCTTC; CDR3 protein: CSVEPNRVIRVNEQFF
clone size: NA; V gene: TRBV27; J gene: TRBJ1-2; D gene: NA; CDR3 DNA: TGTGCCAGCAGTTTGGCTCGGGGGATCTACACCTTC; CDR3 protein: CASSLARGIYTF
clone size: few; V gene: TRBV6-5; J gene: TRBJ1-2; D gene: NA; CDR3 DNA: TGTGCCAGCATAACCGAGGGGACCGCAGTCTATGGCTACACCTTC; CDR3 protein: CASITEGTAVYGYTF
clone size: NA; V gene: TRBV21-1; J gene: TRBJ2-7; D gene: NA; CDR3 DNA: TGTGCCAGCACCACGGGAACGGGGGGCCTCTACGAGCAGTACTTC; CDR3 protein: CASTTGTGGLYEQYF
clone size: NA; V gene: TRBV4-3; J gene: TRBJ2-7; D gene: NA; CDR3 DNA: TGCGCCAGCAGCCAAGAACGCGTCGGGGAGCAGTACTTC; CDR3 protein: CASSQERVGEQYF
clone size: NA; V gene: TRBV29-1; J gene: TRBJ2-5; D gene: NA; CDR3 DNA: TGCAGCGTCCCCGTCTGGATGGAGACCCAGTACTTC; CDR3 protein: CSVPVWMETQYF
clone size: once; V gene: TRBV11-2; J gene: TRBJ1-2; D gene: NA; CDR3 DNA: TGTGCCAGCAGCCCTATAGGAGGGTTCTATGGCTACACCTTC; CDR3 protein: CASSPIGGFYGYTF
clone size: NA; V gene: TRBV5-1; J gene: TRBJ1-2; D gene: TRBD1; CDR3 DNA: TGCGCCAGCAGCGAAGGGACAGCTCCTCTGGAGGGCTACACCTTC; CDR3 protein: CASSEGTAPLEGYTF
clone size: NA; V gene: TRBV7-8; J gene: TRBJ1-2; D gene: NA; CDR3 DNA: TGTGCCACCCTCCGTTACCCAGATGGCTACACCTTC; CDR3 protein: CATLRYPDGYTF
clone size: NA; V gene: TRBV7-2; J gene: TRBJ1-2; D gene: TRBD1; CDR3 DNA: TGTGCCAGCAGCCCCCGACAGGGGGTTGGCTACACCTTC; CDR3 protein: CASSPRQGVGYTF
clone size: NA; V gene: TRBV6-6; J gene: TRBJ1-2; D gene: NA; CDR3 DNA: TGTGCCAGCTGTACCTGGGCAGGGGATAACTATGGCTACACCTTC; CDR3 protein: CASCTWAGDNYGYTF